This passage covers 8 T cell receptor beta chains from one sample sequenced in a study of tumor-infiltrating lymphocytes in primary liver carcinoma. The blood RNA (from unsorted whole blood) was obtained, and germline DNA was also extracted. From approximately 500 ng total RNA, TCR beta cDNA was generated with a primer in the constant region. ARM-PCR, slightly modified, supplied the TCR beta libraries through three nested multiplex PCR rounds. TRBV1-TRBV30 forward primers paired with a C-beta reverse primer drove the first two PCR rounds, around 10 cycles each. TCRdb ran MiXCR on the multiplex PCR reads and lists one entry per CDR3 protein. The sample includes 300,000 to 400,000 distinct CDR3 sequences, 65% of them seen just once. The sample comprised peripheral blood. These receptors originate from a middle-aged man with primary liver carcinoma and hepatitis B virus infection.

A word on this clonotype: Compared with germline, one end of the junction differs, possibly owing to a read error. V usage is TRBV7-8 and J usage is TRBJ1-1; D unclear. Germline CDR1 is SGHVS and CDR2 is FQNEAQ. CDR3 length equals 16 residues. Here the CDR3 DNA reads TGTGCCAACAGCTTAGTTTTCGGAAAAATGAACACTGAAGCTCTCTTT. Translating it yields CANSLVFGKMNTEALF.

Of note for this clonotype: A much larger clone sits a single nucleotide away, making a read error possible. The V call is TRBV12-3 or TRBV12-4, the J call TRBJ1-2; TRBD1 matches at 7 bases. The CDR3 is made up of 12 amino acids. For the CDR3, the DNA is TGTGCCGGCAGTCACAGGGGCGGTGGCTACACCTTC. It translates to CAGSHRGGGYTF.

This clonotype was seen more than once but under ten times. V is TRBV6-6 and J is TRBJ1-4; 9 bases match TRBD1. This CDR3 has 16 residues. Germline V gene lookup returns CDR1 MNHNY and CDR2 SVGAGI (reference sequence). The V and J ends lost 5 bases and 4 bases, in that order; junction bases with no gene match: 8. The CDR3, as DNA: TGTGCCAGCAGTCCCAGACAGGGGGGAGGTAATGAAAAACTGTTTTTT. Its translation: CASSPRQGGGNEKLFF.

In regard to this clonotype: An end of the junction differs from the germline gene, which may be a read error. The gene calls are TRBV5-4 and TRBJ1-5, with 9 bases matching TRBD1. The CDR3 totals 13 residues. Germline lookup yields CDR1 SGHNT and CDR2 YYREEE (reference sequence). The CDR3 reads CAGSWDRAQPQHF. The CDR3 nucleotides are TGTGCCGGCAGCTGGGACAGGGCTCAGCCCCAGCATTTT.

Notes on this clonotype: It is likely a read error, because the conserved phenylalanine at the end of the CDR3 is missing. The rearrangement joins TRBV12-3 or TRBV12-4 to TRBJ1-1, with 8 nucleotides matching TRBD1. The V segment lost 5 bases and the J segment 0 bases; nucleotides outside the gene matches: 5. The length of the CDR3 is 15 residues. CDR3 sequence reads: CASSPRGQVNTEAFL. The CDR3 DNA follows: TGTGCCAGCAGTCCCAGGGGGCAAGTGAACACTGAAGCTTTCCTT.

This clonotype is medium-sized. The rearrangement joins TRBV29-1 to TRBJ2-7; 8 bases match TRBD1. Per the germline V gene, CDR1 is SQVTM and CDR2 is ANQGSEA. With V trimmed by 7 bases and J by 0 bases, 8 bases remained unmatched. CDR3 length: 14 amino acids. Here the CDR3 DNA reads TGCAGCGCTGCGAGGACAGGGTCCTCCTACGAGCAGTACTTC. It specifies CSAARTGSSYEQYF.

CDR3 DNA: TGTGCCAGCAGTGAGGGACAGTCTCATAGCAATCAGCCCCAGCATTTT. This translates into CASSEGQSHSNQPQHF. The chain uses TRBV2 and TRBJ1-5, with 7 nucleotides matching TRBD1. CDR1 is SNHLY and CDR2 is FYNNEI in the germline V gene. V was clipped by 3 bases and J by 0 bases; unmatched bases: 5. The CDR3 sequence is 16 residues long.

Ten or more counts support this clonotype. The chain carries TRBV4-1 and TRBJ2-7; perhaps TRBD1 as D (6 bases). V was pared by 3 bases and J by 3 bases, with 12 bases between. CDR3 length: 14 residues. Per germline, CDR1 MGHRA and CDR2 YSYEKL. The CDR3 sequence: CASSQGHGYYEQYF. In nucleotides, the CDR3 is TGCGCCAGCAGCCAGGGACACGGTTACTACGAGCAGTACTTC.